The source of this T cell receptor (beta chain) is a study of blood T cell repertoires in COVID-19. Sequenced by immunoSEQ multiplex PCR; TCRdb stores in-frame clones only, minus some. The repertoire has under 350,000 clones, around four fifths of them found once; the top ten carry about 5%. This clone was observed a handful of times. This TCR was sampled from a man in his 60s who had recovered from COVID-19. Material for sequencing was peripheral blood.

CDR3 sequence (DNA): TGTGCCAGTCGCATCTCGACTGGTCAGCCCCAGCATTTT. This sequence encodes CASRISTGQPQHF. The chain has TRBV19 and TRBJ1-5; D not certain. The CDR3 extends over 13 amino acids. Trimming shortened V by 8 bases and J by 6 bases, and 14 bases separated the two germline ends. Germline assignment: CDR1 LNHDA and CDR2 SQIVND (reference sequence). The whole variable domain, filled in from reference TRBV19 and TRBJ1-5, reads DGGITQSPKYLFRKEGQNVTLSCEQNLNHDAMYWYRQDPGQGLRLIYYSQIVNDFQKGDIAEGYSVSREKKESFPLTVTSAQKNPTAFYLCASRISTGQPQHFGDGTRLSIL.